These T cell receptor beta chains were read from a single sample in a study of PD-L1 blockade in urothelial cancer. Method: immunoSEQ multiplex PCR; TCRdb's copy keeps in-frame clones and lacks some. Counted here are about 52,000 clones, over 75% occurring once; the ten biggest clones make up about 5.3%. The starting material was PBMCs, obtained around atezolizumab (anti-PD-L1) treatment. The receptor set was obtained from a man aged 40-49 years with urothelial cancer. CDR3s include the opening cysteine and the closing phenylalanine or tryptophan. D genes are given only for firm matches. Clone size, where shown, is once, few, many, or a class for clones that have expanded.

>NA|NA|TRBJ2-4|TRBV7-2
CASSLESSIGQNIQYF
TGTGCCAGCAGCTTAGAGAGCAGCATTGGGCAAAACATTCAGTACTTC
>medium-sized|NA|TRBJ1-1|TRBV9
CASSVGDSIRNTEAFF
TGTGCCAGCAGCGTAGGGGACTCCATAAGGAACACTGAAGCTTTCTTT
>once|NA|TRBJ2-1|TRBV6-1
CATQFGTVSYNEQFF
TGTGCCACCCAGTTCGGAACAGTATCCTACAATGAGCAGTTCTTC
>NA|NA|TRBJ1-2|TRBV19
CASSFETVTNYGYTF
TGTGCCAGTAGTTTCGAGACAGTCACTAACTATGGCTACACCTTC
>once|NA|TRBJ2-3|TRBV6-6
CASSYTAPGGTDTQYF
TGTGCCAGCAGTTACACTGCCCCGGGAGGCACAGATACGCAGTATTTT
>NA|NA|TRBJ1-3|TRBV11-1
CASSLARRSSGNTIYF
TGTGCCAGCAGCTTAGCTCGACGGAGCTCTGGAAACACCATATATTTT
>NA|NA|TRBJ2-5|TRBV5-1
CASSGGTPAGETQYF
TGCGCCAGCAGCGGCGGGACTCCAGCAGGGGAGACCCAGTACTTC
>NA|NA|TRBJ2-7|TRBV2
CASSEGLLVSYEQYF
TGTGCCAGCAGTGAGGGCTTATTAGTGTCCTACGAGCAGTACTTC
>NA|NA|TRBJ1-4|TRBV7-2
CASSPGANEKLFF
TGTGCCAGCAGCCCCGGGGCTAATGAAAAACTGTTTTTT
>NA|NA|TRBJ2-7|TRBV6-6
CASSRQYEQYF
TGTGCCAGCAGCCGTCAGTACGAGCAGTACTTC
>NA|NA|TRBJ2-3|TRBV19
CASRIEGLGTDTQYF
TGTGCCAGTAGGATCGAGGGATTGGGTACAGATACGCAGTATTTT
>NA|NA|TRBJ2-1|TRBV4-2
CASSQVRGGNAGNNEQFF
TGTGCCAGCAGCCAAGTTAGGGGGGGTAATGCGGGGAACAATGAGCAGTTCTTC
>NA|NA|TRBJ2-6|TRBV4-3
CASSQGAGPGANVLTF
TGCGCCAGCAGCCAAGGGGCAGGGCCCGGGGCCAACGTCCTGACTTTC
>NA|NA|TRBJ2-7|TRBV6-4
CASSPDYEQYF
TGTGCCAGCAGCCCAGACTACGAGCAGTACTTC
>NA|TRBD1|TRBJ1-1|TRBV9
CASSAHPGTGVYWNTEAFF
TGTGCCAGCAGCGCCCACCCCGGGACAGGGGTTTACTGGAACACTGAAGCTTTCTTT
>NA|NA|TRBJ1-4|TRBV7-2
CASSLAPGGANEKLFF
TGTGCCAGCAGCTTAGCCCCCGGGGGAGCCAATGAAAAACTGTTTTTT
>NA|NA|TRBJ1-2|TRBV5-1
CASSSPKEPGRGSSFYGYTF
TGCGCCAGCAGCTCCCCCAAGGAACCCGGCCGAGGGTCCTCCTTTTATGGCTACACCTTC
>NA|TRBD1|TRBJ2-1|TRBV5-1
CASSFGGGQGYNEQFF
TGCGCCAGCAGCTTTGGTGGAGGACAGGGTTACAATGAGCAGTTCTTC
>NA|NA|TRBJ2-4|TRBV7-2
CASSPLAAKNIQYF
TGTGCCAGCAGTCCACTAGCAGCCAAAAACATTCAGTACTTC
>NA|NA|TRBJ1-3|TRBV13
CASSFRSFSVSGNTIYF
TGTGCCAGCAGCTTCAGGTCTTTCTCCGTCTCTGGAAACACCATATATTTT
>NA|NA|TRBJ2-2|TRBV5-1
CASSLVRGSNTGELFF
TGCGCCAGCAGCTTGGTAAGGGGCTCCAACACCGGGGAGCTGTTTTTT
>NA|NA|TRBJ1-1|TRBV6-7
CASSYWAENTEAFF
TGTGCCAGCAGTTACTGGGCCGAGAACACTGAAGCTTTCTTT
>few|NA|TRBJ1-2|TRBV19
CASNLVPGGNYGYTF
TGTGCCAGTAATTTGGTGCCGGGGGGCAACTATGGCTACACCTTC
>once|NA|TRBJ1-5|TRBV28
CASSLLRGQPQHF
TGTGCCAGCAGTTTATTAAGGGGTCAGCCCCAGCATTTT
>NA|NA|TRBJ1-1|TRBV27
CASSFGRSSSEAFF
TGTGCCAGCAGTTTCGGTAGGAGCTCATCTGAAGCTTTCTTT
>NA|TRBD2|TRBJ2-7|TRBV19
CASSGDEREASYEQYF
TGTGCCAGTAGTGGGGATGAGCGGGAGGCCTCCTACGAGCAGTACTTC
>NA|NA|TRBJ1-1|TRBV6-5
CASTKGVGLNTEAFF
TGTGCCAGCACCAAGGGGGTCGGCCTGAACACTGAAGCTTTCTTT
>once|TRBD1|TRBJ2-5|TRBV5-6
CASSFGTVEETQYF
TGTGCCAGCAGCTTTGGGACAGTAGAGGAGACCCAGTACTTC
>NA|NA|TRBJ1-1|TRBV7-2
CASSPAVWGGEAFF
TGTGCCAGCAGCCCCGCAGTATGGGGAGGCGAAGCTTTCTTT
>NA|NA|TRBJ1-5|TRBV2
CASRSVSGNQPQHF
TGTGCCAGCCGTTCGGTTTCGGGCAATCAGCCCCAGCATTTT
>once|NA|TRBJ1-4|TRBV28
CASRPTGGITNEKLFF
TGTGCCAGCAGACCCACCGGGGGGATAACTAATGAAAAACTGTTTTTT
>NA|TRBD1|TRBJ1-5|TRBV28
CASSFGQGGHQPQHF
TGTGCCAGCAGTTTTGGACAGGGGGGCCATCAGCCCCAGCATTTT
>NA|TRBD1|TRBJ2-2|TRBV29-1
CSARPGQGAGELFF
TGCAGCGCAAGACCGGGACAGGGGGCCGGGGAGCTGTTTTTT
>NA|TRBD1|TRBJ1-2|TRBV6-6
CASSYSQDRGRDGYTF
TGTGCCAGCAGTTACTCTCAGGACAGGGGACGGGATGGCTACACCTTC
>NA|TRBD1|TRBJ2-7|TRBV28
CASSPGGPPYEQYF
TGTGCCAGCAGTCCAGGGGGTCCTCCCTACGAGCAGTACTTC